This entry lists 27 T cell receptor beta chains sequenced from one sample in a study of long-term antiretroviral therapy in people with HIV. The immunoSEQ assay was v3.0, run at survey level. Clones were read by immunoSEQ multiplex PCR, and TCRdb kept only the in-frame ones, dropping some. The sample carries around 30,000 clones, roughly 84% recorded once. The sample consisted of unsorted PBMCs, taken 0.4 years after starting antiretroviral therapy. These receptors originate from a young man with HIV.

The chain has TRBV5-1 and TRBJ1-1, with a weak D call TRBD1 (5 bases). Germline V gives CDR1 SGHRS, CDR2 YFSETQ. V dropped 1 base and J dropped 3 bases, with 13 bases sitting between them. The CDR3 consists of 15 residues. The DNA of the CDR3 is TGCGCCAGCAGCTTGCAAGGGAAAGGGGACACTGAAGCTTTCTTT. Amino acid sequence: CASSLQGKGDTEAFF.

This clone occurred a few times. The V and J genes are TRBV7-6 and TRBJ1-1; tentative D call: TRBD1 (5 bases). Germline V gene data show CDR1 as SGHVS and CDR2 as FNYEAQ. Deletions cut 1 base from V and 4 bases from J, with 13 bases between. The CDR3 runs 15 residues. CDR3 sequence reads: CASSLDQAGGTEAFF. The CDR3 DNA reads as TGTGCCAGCAGCTTAGACCAGGCCGGGGGCACTGAAGCTTTCTTT.

The chain combines TRBV18 with TRBJ1-2; D is ambiguous. This CDR3 is 16 amino acids long. V gave up 0 bases and J gave up 1 base, with 12 bases separating them. The V gene's germline CDR1 is KGHSH and CDR2 LQKENI. The CDR3 DNA reads TGTGCCAGCTCACCACCAAATATGGTCCATAACTATGGCTACACCTTC. Its protein product is CASSPPNMVHNYGYTF.

The chain recombines TRBV7-8 with TRBJ2-1; TRBD2 matches 9 bases. The CDR3 loop spans 15 amino acids. Germline V CDR1 and CDR2: SGHVS, FQNEAQ. Unmatched junction bases numbered 2, after V lost 5 bases and J lost 0 bases. The chain's CDR3 is CASSASGDSYNEQFF. The CDR3 coding sequence is TGTGCCAGCAGCGCTAGCGGGGACTCCTACAATGAGCAGTTCTTC.

This chain joins TRBV5-6 and TRBJ2-7, with D possibly being TRBD1 (5 bases). Per germline, CDR1 SGHDT and CDR2 YYEEEE. This CDR3 has 14 amino acids. Trimming removed 0 bases at V and 0 bases at J, with 7 bases between. Here the CDR3 DNA reads TGTGCCAGCAGCTTGGCAGGGCCCTCCTACGAGCAGTACTTC. Its protein product is CASSLAGPSYEQYF. The whole variable domain, remainder taken from reference TRBV5-6 and TRBJ2-7, is DAGVTQSPTHLIKTRGQQVTLRCSPKSGHDTVSWYQQALGQGPQFIFQYYEEEERQRGNFPDRFSGHQFPNYSSELNVNALLLGDSALYLCASSLAGPSYEQYFGPGTRLTVT.

This rearrangement joins TRBV7-8 to TRBJ2-2, with TRBD2 matching 10 bases. Germline CDR1 is SGHVS and CDR2 is FQNEAQ. V was pared by 4 bases and J by 4 bases, with 3 bases of the junction left unmatched. There are 15 residues in the CDR3. CDR3 in DNA: TGTGCCAGCAGCTGGGGACTAGCGTCCACCGGGGAGCTGTTTTTT. The encoded protein is CASSWGLASTGELFF.

V and J are TRBV27 and TRBJ1-1; 9 bases align to TRBD1. The junction had 8 bases not matched to a gene; V was cut back by 5 bases and J by 7 bases. Per the germline V gene, CDR1 is MNHEY and CDR2 is SMNVEV (reference sequence). The CDR3 consists of 14 residues. In DNA form, the CDR3 reads TGTGCCAGCAGTCAACGGGGACAGGGACTTGAAGCTTTCTTT. Translation: CASSQRGQGLEAFF.

For this clone: The same CDR3 arises from other DNA sequences in this sample as well. The chain has TRBV12-5 and TRBJ2-7; no firm D call. The CDR3 extends over 11 amino acids. The germline CDR1 and CDR2 sequences are LGHNT and FRNRAP. V lost 6 bases and J lost 3, with 6 bases in between. As DNA, the CDR3 is TGTGCTAGTGGGTGGAGCTACGAGCAGTACTTC. It translates to CASGWSYEQYF.

This chain connects TRBV7-9 to TRBJ2-7; 9 nucleotides align to TRBD1. Germline CDR1 and CDR2: SEHNR and FQNEAQ (reference sequence). The CDR3 is 14 residues long. V lost 5 bases, J lost 4 bases, and 6 bases stayed unmatched. CDR3 nucleotides: TGTGCCAGCAGCGACCGGGACAGGGAATACGAGCAGTACTTC. As protein: CASSDRDREYEQYF.

The chain joins TRBV6-6 to TRBJ1-2; D unresolved. This CDR3 contains 15 residues. Trimming shortened V by 0 bases and J by 5 bases, and 13 bases separated the two germline ends. Germline V lookup: CDR1 MNHNY, CDR2 SVGAGI (reference sequence). The CDR3 DNA reads TGTGCCAGCAGTTACTCGGCAGATGTCACTTATGGCTACACCTTC. This gives the protein CASSYSADVTYGYTF.

This chain links TRBV7-8 with TRBJ2-1, with D possibly TRBD1 on 5 matching bases. Germline assignment: CDR1 SGHVS and CDR2 FQNEAQ. Trimming took 1 base from V and 9 from J, leaving 28 bases between them. CDR3 length: 19 amino acids. The CDR3 region is CASSLDNPWTVLQRGEQFF. Written as DNA, the CDR3 is TGTGCCAGCAGCTTAGACAACCCTTGGACCGTCCTACAAAGGGGTGAGCAGTTCTTC.

The chain carries TRBV21-1 and TRBJ2-2; TRBD2, as called in the table, went unchecked against the DNA. TRBV21-1 is recorded as a pseudogene. The CDR3 is 17 amino acids. In DNA, the CDR3 is TGTGCCAGCAGCAGGCCGGTAATAGCGGCAAACACCGGGGAGCTGTTTTTT. Its protein is CASSRPVIAANTGELFF.

This clone came up a few times. This chain uses TRBV6-1 with TRBJ1-5; D is unresolved. The CDR3 has 14 amino acids. Germline V gene lookup returns CDR1 MNHNS and CDR2 SASEGT. The germline V and J ends were trimmed by 1 base and 9 bases, with 13 bases remaining between them. CDR3 DNA sequence: TGTGCCAGCAGTGAAGATCTTAAGGGAAGGCCCCAGCATTTT. This sequence encodes CASSEDLKGRPQHF.

This rearrangement joins TRBV27 to TRBJ2-2; D is undetermined. Trimming stripped 4 bases from V and 7 bases from J, with 7 bases between. The CDR3 contains 12 residues. Per the germline V gene, CDR1 is MNHEY and CDR2 is SMNVEV (reference sequence). CDR3 in DNA: TGTGCCAGCAGTTCACCGGGCGGGGAGCTGTTTTTT. Encoded protein: CASSSPGGELFF.

This chain uses TRBV28 with TRBJ1-5, with unresolved D. CDR3 length: 13 amino acids. Trimming cost V 5 bases and J 4 bases, with 9 bases left between them. Germline values: CDR1 MDHEN, CDR2 SYDVKM. Written as DNA, the CDR3 is TGTGCCAGCAGTCAAGCTGGAAATCAGCCCCAGCATTTT. It is translated as CASSQAGNQPQHF.

CDR3 DNA: TGTGCCAGTAGTATGACAGGGTTGAGCACTGAAGCTTTCTTT. This codes for CASSMTGLSTEAFF. This chain joins TRBV19 and TRBJ1-1, with 7 bases identical to TRBD1. V dropped 3 bases and J dropped 4; count of bases not matched to a gene: 5. Per the germline V gene, CDR1 is LNHDA and CDR2 is SQIVND (reference sequence). The CDR3 runs to 14 residues.

This sequence joins TRBV19 and TRBJ1-2, with D unresolved. This CDR3 has 16 residues. Between the trimmed V and J ends, which lost 1 base and 0 bases, there was a span of 12 bases. Germline CDR1 is LNHDA and CDR2 is SQIVND (reference sequence). The CDR3 coding sequence is TGTGCCAGTAGTATAGTGCCGGTGACACCTAACTATGGCTACACCTTC. It yields the protein CASSIVPVTPNYGYTF.

V usage is TRBV7-9 and J usage is TRBJ2-7, with TRBD1 identical over 7 bases. The CDR3 spans 16 residues. Germline V gene data show CDR1 as SEHNR and CDR2 as FQNEAQ (reference sequence). The trim removed 5 bases at V and 3 bases at J, leaving 13 bases unmatched. The CDR3, as DNA: TGTGCCAGCAGCCTCCCCCCCGACAGGGAAGACTACGAGCAGTACTTC. Translation gives CASSLPPDREDYEQYF.

The V call is TRBV5-1, the J call TRBJ2-7; 7 bases map to TRBD1. CDR3 size: 11 residues. CDR1 and CDR2 (germline): SGHRS, YFSETQ. Trimming removed 6 bases from V and 7 bases from J; junction bases left unmatched: 4. The CDR3 is CASKGGQEQYF. The CDR3 DNA is TGCGCCAGCAAAGGGGGCCAGGAGCAGTACTTC. The variable domain in full, completed from reference TRBV5-1 and TRBJ2-7, reads KAGVTQTPRYLIKTRGQQVTLSCSPISGHRSVSWYQQTPGQGLQFLFEYFSETQRNKGNFPGRFSGRQFSNSRSEMNVSTLELGDSALYLCASKGGQEQYFGPGTRLTVT.

The gene calls are TRBV29-1 and TRBJ2-7, with 7 positions matching TRBD2. The V gene end was trimmed by 6 bases and the J gene end by 1 base; junction bases not matched to a gene: 6. From germline, CDR1 is SQVTM and CDR2 ANQGSEA. The CDR3 is 13 amino acids. CDR3 sequence: CSVGWGGSYEQYF. The CDR3, as DNA: TGCAGCGTAGGGTGGGGGGGTTCCTACGAGCAGTACTTC.

This clone was seen more than once but under ten times. The V call is TRBV4-1, the J call TRBJ1-2; tentative D call: TRBD1 (5 bases). V shed 1 base and J shed 4 bases, with 10 bases lying between them. CDR3 length: 14 amino acids. Germline CDR1 MGHRA, CDR2 YSYEKL. The CDR3 coding sequence is TGCGCCAGCAGCCAAGTGGGGGATGCCTATGGCTACACCTTC. As protein: CASSQVGDAYGYTF.

V usage is TRBV9 and J usage is TRBJ2-7, with TRBD2 identical over 8 bases. The CDR3 length is 14 residues. Germline V lookup: CDR1 SGDLS, CDR2 YYNGEE. Trimming cost V 5 bases and J 3 bases; bases outside gene matches: 7. CDR3 coding DNA: TGTGCCAGCAGTCGCAGCGGGGGTAACTACGAGCAGTACTTC. Amino acid sequence: CASSRSGGNYEQYF.

The V and J genes are TRBV19 and TRBJ2-7; D is ambiguous. Trimming took off 3 bases at V and 1 base at J, with 10 bases between the two ends. The CDR3 length is 14 residues. Germline-derived CDR1 and CDR2 are LNHDA and SQIVND (reference sequence). The CDR3 sequence: CASSMGYGSYEQYF. The CDR3 DNA sequence: TGTGCCAGTAGTATGGGGTACGGTTCCTACGAGCAGTACTTC.

This clone was observed a handful of times. The chain has TRBV7-3 and TRBJ2-2; maybe TRBD1 (6 bases). This CDR3 spans 17 amino acids. V shed 4 bases and J shed 1 base, with 16 bases lying between them. CDR1 is SGHTA, CDR2 FQGTGA, per germline. In DNA form, the CDR3 reads TGTGCCAGCAGCTCCCCCAGGACAGAGCTGAACACCGGGGAGCTGTTTTTT. It codes for CASSSPRTELNTGELFF.

A remark on this clone: The same CDR3 is also encoded by other DNA sequences in this sample. This chain links TRBV19 with TRBJ1-5; D gene uncertain. Germline V gives CDR1 LNHDA, CDR2 SQIVND (reference sequence). Deletions cut 1 base from V and 4 bases from J, with 2 bases between. This CDR3 has 12 amino acids. The CDR3 is CASSIGNQPQHF. The DNA of the CDR3 is TGTGCCAGTAGTATAGGTAATCAGCCCCAGCATTTT.

The chain is built from TRBV13 and TRBJ2-7, with TRBD1 matching over 8 bases. The CDR3 has 15 residues. Trimming removed 3 bases from V and 2 bases from J; junction bases left unmatched: 6. CDR1 and CDR2 from the germline V gene are PRHDT and FYEKMQ (reference sequence). CDR3 loop: CASSLNQGAPYEQYF. CDR3 sequence (DNA): TGTGCCAGCAGCTTGAACCAGGGGGCCCCCTACGAGCAGTACTTC.

The chain uses TRBV18 and TRBJ2-5, with TRBD1 matching 7 bases. The CDR3 is 15 residues long. The V gene end was trimmed by 0 bases and the J gene end by 1 base; junction bases not matched to a gene: 2. CDR1 and CDR2 from the germline V gene are KGHSH and LQKENI. CDR3 DNA: TGTGCCAGCTCACCACCGGGGACAGCCCAAGAGACCCAGTACTTC. It encodes CASSPPGTAQETQYF.